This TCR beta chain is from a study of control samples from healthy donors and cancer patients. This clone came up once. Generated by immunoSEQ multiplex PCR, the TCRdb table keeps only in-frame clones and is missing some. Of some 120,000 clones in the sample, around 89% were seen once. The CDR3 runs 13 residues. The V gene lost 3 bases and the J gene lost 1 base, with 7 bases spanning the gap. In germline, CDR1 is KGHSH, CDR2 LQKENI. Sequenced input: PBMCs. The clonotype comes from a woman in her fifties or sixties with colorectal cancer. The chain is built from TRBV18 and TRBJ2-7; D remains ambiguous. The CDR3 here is CASSPSSSYEQYF. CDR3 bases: TGTGCCAGCTCACCCAGCAGTTCCTACGAGCAGTACTTC. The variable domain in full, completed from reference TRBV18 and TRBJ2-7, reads NAGVMQNPRHLVRRRGQEARLRCSPMKGHSHVYWYRQLPEEGLKFMVYLQKENIIDESGMPKERFSAEFPKEGPSILRIQQVVRGDSAAYFCASSPSSSYEQYFGPGTRLTVT.